This T cell receptor beta chain was found in a study of shared T cell receptors in the human thymus. The CDR3 runs to 19 residues. Germline loops: CDR1 GTSNPN, CDR2 SVGIG (reference sequence). The ends were cut back, 0 bases at V and 0 bases at J, with 21 bases in the middle. Sequencing used immunoSEQ multiplex PCR; TCRdb keeps in-frame clones, though not all of them. The top ten clones hold roughly 0.0087% of a sample with about 660,000 clones, 70% to 90% of them seen once. These records were also assigned to another study, of human thymus T cells.

The J gene is TRBJ1-5, the V gene TRBV30; D is unclear. The TCR comes from a boy younger than two with a congenital heart defect. The sample taken for sequencing was thymocytes. The CDR3 protein is CAWSVDPSSGSISNQPQHF. The CDR3 nucleotides are TGTGCCTGGAGTGTCGACCCCTCCTCAGGATCGATTAGCAATCAGCCCCAGCATTTT.